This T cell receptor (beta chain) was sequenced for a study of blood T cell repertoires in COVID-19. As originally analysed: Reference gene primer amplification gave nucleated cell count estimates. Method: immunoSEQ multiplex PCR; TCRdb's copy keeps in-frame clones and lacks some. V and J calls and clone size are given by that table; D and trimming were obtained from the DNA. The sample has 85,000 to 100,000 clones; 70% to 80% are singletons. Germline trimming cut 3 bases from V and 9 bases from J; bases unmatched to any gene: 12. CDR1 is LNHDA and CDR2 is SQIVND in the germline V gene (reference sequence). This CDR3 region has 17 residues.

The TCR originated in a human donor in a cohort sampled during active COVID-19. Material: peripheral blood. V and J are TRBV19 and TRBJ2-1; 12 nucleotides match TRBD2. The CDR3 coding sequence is TGTGCCAGTAGTATTGACGGACTAGCGGGACGGTGGGGTGAGCAGTTCTTC. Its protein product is CASSIDGLAGRWGEQFF.